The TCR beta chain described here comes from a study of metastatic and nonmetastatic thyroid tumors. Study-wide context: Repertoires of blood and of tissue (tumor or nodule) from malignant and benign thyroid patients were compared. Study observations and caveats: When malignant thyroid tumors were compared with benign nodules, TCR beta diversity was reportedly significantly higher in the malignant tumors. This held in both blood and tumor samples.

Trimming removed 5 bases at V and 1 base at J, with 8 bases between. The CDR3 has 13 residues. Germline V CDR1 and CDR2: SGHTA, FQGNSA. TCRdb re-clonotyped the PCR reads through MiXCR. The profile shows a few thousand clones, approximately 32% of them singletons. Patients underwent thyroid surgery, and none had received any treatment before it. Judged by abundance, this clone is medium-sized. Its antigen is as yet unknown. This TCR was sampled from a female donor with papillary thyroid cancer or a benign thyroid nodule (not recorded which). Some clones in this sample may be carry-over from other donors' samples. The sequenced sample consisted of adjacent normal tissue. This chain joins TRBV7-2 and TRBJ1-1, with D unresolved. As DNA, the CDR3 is TGTGCCAGCAGCATGTCAGAGAACACTGAAGCTTTCTTT. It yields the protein CASSMSENTEAFF.